What follows describes a single TCR beta chain. As yet, its antigen is unknown. Time point described: pre-sensitization, week 0. Noted treatment: therapeutic diphenylcyclopropenone sensitization with weekly scalp DPC. At every patch-test visit, blood was drawn before the patch test was applied. Each donor was an alopecia patient between 18 and 70 years of age who qualified for DPC. These data come from a study of human T cells and chemical hapten exposure. Study summary: In the approximately 25-week study, patients were dosed weekly with diphenylcyclopropenone on the scalp throughout. Study-wide results and limits: Donors' alopecia may make their immune response differ from healthy people's.

Germline V gene lookup returns CDR1 MNHEY and CDR2 SMNVEV (reference sequence). The CDR3 sequence is 16 residues long. V lost 5 bases, J lost 6 bases, and 20 bases lay in between. MiXCR, run by TCRdb on the RACE reads, gives a single entry per CDR3 protein. The sample yields roughly 380,000 distinct CDR3 sequences, approximately 5.1% seen once. This sequence originates from a woman aged 45-65 years with alopecia areata. Some clones in this sample may be carry-over from other donors' samples. This sequence joins TRBV27 and TRBJ1-5; tentative D call: TRBD1 (5 bases). Sequenced here: whole blood, sampled in connection with sensitization to the hapten diphenylcyclopropenone (DPC). The CDR3 DNA reads TGTGCCAGCAGTCCAGGTGCGGGTGTCGGGGGTCAGCCCCAGCATTTT. Translation: CASSPGAGVGGQPQHF.